This TCR beta chain emerged from a study of PD-1 blockade in classical Hodgkin lymphoma. Overall study results and limits: Only CD4+ TCR diversity, not CD8+, had risen significantly by C4D1. Nothing has yet pinned down what causes the repertoire differences, possibly disease activity or prior therapy. Newly diagnosed patients were reported to start with lower TCR diversity than healthy donors.

Regarding time point: cycle 4 day 1 (C4D1), after more than five weeks of nivolumab. Relapse after autologous stem cell transplantation occurred in every patient, and brentuximab vedotin exposure varied. Using immunoSEQ multiplex PCR, the repertoire was profiled, and TCRdb retains in-frame clones only, with some absent. The repertoire holds tens of thousands of clones, with about nine tenths as singletons. The CDR3 has 14 amino acids. Per germline, CDR1 SGHTA and CDR2 FQGNSA. V was clipped by 5 bases and J by 5 bases, with 14 bases between them. This clone was counted once. Its antigen is still unknown.

The chain recombines TRBV7-2 with TRBJ2-3, with D perhaps given as TRBD1 or TRBD2 (5 bases each). The sequences come from peripheral blood mononuclear cells (PBMCs), collected before the fourth cycle of nivolumab. This clonotype was sampled from a human donor with classical Hodgkin lymphoma. The CDR3 bases are TGTGCCAGCAGCCCGGCAGGGAGCCTAGATACGCAGTATTTT. It yields the protein CASSPAGSLDTQYF.